This T cell receptor beta chain was captured in a study of cytomegalovirus exposure and HLA in healthy donors. After removal of 1 base from V and 0 bases from J, the junction contained 3 bases not matched to a gene. Germline V gives CDR1 LGHNA, CDR2 YNFKEQ. The CDR3 sequence is 15 residues long. This PCR relied on a set of 60 Vbeta primers and 13 Jbeta primers. TCRdb keeps only in-frame clones here, not all; method: immunoSEQ multiplex PCR. The data contain over 150,000 clones, 70% to 90% of them seen just once; the ten biggest clones take up around 5%. Donors likely had unrecorded immune exposures despite being nominally healthy when sampled.

Sequenced input: PBMCs. The clonotype originates from a girl aged 10 to 17 in good health and CMV-seropositive. This chain uses TRBV4-2 with TRBJ2-7; TRBD2 matches 7 bases. DNA for the CDR3: TGTGCCAGCAGCCAAGGGGGGGGGAGCTCCTACGAGCAGTACTTC. Amino acid sequence: CASSQGGGSSYEQYF.